This T cell receptor (beta chain) was obtained from a study of T cell repertoires in cytomegalovirus infection. Across the whole study: Indications of both CMV infection and matching HLA type were provided by public TCR beta signatures.

Trimming took off 6 bases at V and 4 bases at J, with 11 bases between the two ends. The V gene's germline CDR1 is SGDLS and CDR2 YYNGEE. There are 14 residues in the CDR3. TCRdb independently ran MiXCR on the reads; one entry per CDR3 protein. The table has about 680,000 distinct CDR3 sequences, 20% to 25% seen once. The receptor was derived from a human donor in good health (CMV status not recorded). Some clones in this sample may be carry-over from other donors' samples. Sequenced: CD8+ T cells from PBMCs. The J gene is TRBJ1-6, the V gene TRBV9; D is unclear. The DNA of the CDR3 is TGTGCCAGCACTTCCGGCGGGTATAATTCACCCCTCCACTTT. This translates into CASTSGGYNSPLHF.